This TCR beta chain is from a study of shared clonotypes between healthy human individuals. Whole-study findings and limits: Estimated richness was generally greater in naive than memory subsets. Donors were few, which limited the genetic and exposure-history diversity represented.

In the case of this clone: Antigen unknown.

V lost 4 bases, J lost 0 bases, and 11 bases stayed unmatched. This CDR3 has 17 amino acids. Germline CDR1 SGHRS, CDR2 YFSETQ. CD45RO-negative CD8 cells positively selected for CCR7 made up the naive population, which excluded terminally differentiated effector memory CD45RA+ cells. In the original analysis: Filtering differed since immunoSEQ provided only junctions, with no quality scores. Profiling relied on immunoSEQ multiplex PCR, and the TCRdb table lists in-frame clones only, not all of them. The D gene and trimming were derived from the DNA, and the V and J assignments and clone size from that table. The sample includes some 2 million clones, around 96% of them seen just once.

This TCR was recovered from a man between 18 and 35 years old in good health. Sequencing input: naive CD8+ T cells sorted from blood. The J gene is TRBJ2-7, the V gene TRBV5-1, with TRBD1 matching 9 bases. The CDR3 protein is CASSPLTGGTSSYEQYF. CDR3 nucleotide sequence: TGCGCCAGCAGCCCCCTGACAGGGGGAACCTCCTCCTACGAGCAGTACTTC.